The 29 T cell receptor beta chains below come from one sample, sequenced in a study of Tregs in tolerant kidney transplant recipients. Measured with immunoSEQ multiplex PCR; TCRdb has only the in-frame clones, and not every one. The data contain about 120,000 clones, about 90% of them singletons. Sequenced sample: CD4+ T cells from blood. The receptors originated from a human donor in good health.

The CDR3 reads CASSSVGDNSKNIQYF. The CDR3 nucleotides read TGTGCCAGTAGTAGTGTTGGGGACAACTCAAAAAACATTCAGTACTTC. The chain joins TRBV19 to TRBJ2-4; TRBD1 might be the D (6 bases). V lost 4 bases, J lost 4 bases, and 17 bases lay in between. Germline V gene data show CDR1 as LNHDA and CDR2 as SQIVND (reference sequence). This CDR3 region has 16 residues.

This sequence joins TRBV6-5 and TRBJ2-7; 10 positions match TRBD1. Germline V gene lookup returns CDR1 MNHEY and CDR2 SVGAGI. V gave up 2 bases and J gave up 6 bases; unmatched junction bases: 7. This CDR3 has 15 amino acids. The CDR3 DNA is TGTGCCAGCAGTTACAGAGGACAGGGGGTTCTCGAGCAGTACTTC. This sequence encodes CASSYRGQGVLEQYF.

The CDR3 coding sequence is TGTGCCAGCAGTGGGACTAGCGGGAGAGGCGAGCAGTACTTC. It translates to CASSGTSGRGEQYF. The V and J genes are TRBV2 and TRBJ2-7; 13 bases agree with TRBD2. The CDR3 runs to 14 residues. CDR1 is SNHLY, CDR2 FYNNEI, per germline. V was clipped by 4 bases and J by 6 bases; unmatched bases: 3.

The V and J genes are TRBV9 and TRBJ1-6; D uncertain. CDR3 length: 14 amino acids. Trimming took 0 bases from V and 8 from J, leaving 9 bases between them. Germline V gene sequence: CDR1 SGDLS, CDR2 YYNGEE. The CDR3 DNA sequence: TGTGCCAGCAGCGTAGTAGGGAGGGATTCACCCCTCCACTTT. Translation: CASSVVGRDSPLHF.

This clone has only one observation. The J gene is TRBJ1-2, the V gene TRBV5-4; 7 bases are a match to TRBD1. This CDR3 has 16 amino acids. CDR1 and CDR2 from the germline V gene are SGHNT and YYREEE (reference sequence). With 0 bases clipped from V and 0 bases from J, the junction kept 5 bases outside the gene matches. The CDR3 DNA sequence: TGTGCCAGCAGCTTGGGGGGGACAGCAGCTAACTATGGCTACACCTTC. It specifies CASSLGGTAANYGYTF.

V and J are TRBV11-3 and TRBJ2-2; 9 nucleotides agree with TRBD1. Germline V CDR1 and CDR2: SGHNT, YENEEA. J lost 1 base, V lost 1 base, and 1 base had no gene match. The CDR3 has 16 residues. CDR3 protein: CASSLGGQGNTGELFF. DNA for the CDR3: TGTGCCAGCAGCTTAGGGGGACAGGGGAACACCGGGGAGCTGTTTTTT.

This rearrangement joins TRBV7-2 to TRBJ2-2; no definite D call. The germline gives CDR1 SGHTA, CDR2 FQGNSA. The V end lost 3 bases, the J end lost 0 bases, and 2 bases lay between the germline ends. The CDR3 runs to 13 residues. The CDR3 DNA sequence: TGTGCCAGCAGCTTCACGAACACCGGGGAGCTGTTTTTT. This encodes CASSFTNTGELFF.

The chain uses TRBV18 and TRBJ2-3; D may correspond to TRBD1 or TRBD2 (6 bases each). V shed 1 base and J shed 2 bases, with 13 bases lying between them. The V gene's germline CDR1 is KGHSH and CDR2 LQKENI. The CDR3 runs to 16 residues. The chain's CDR3 is CASSPRGAGATDTQYF. CDR3 nucleotides: TGTGCCAGCTCACCACGGGGGGCTGGGGCCACAGATACGCAGTATTTT.

This clone was recorded once. The chain recombines TRBV5-4 with TRBJ2-4; 7 bases line up with TRBD1. The ends lost 4 bases at V and 1 base at J; junction bases unmatched: 5. The CDR3 spans 15 residues. Germline CDR1 reads SGHNT; CDR2 reads YYREEE (reference sequence). The CDR3 sequence: CASSPGGLAKNIQYF. CDR3 sequence (DNA): TGTGCCAGCAGCCCAGGGGGTTTGGCCAAAAACATTCAGTACTTC.

V is TRBV21-1 and J is TRBJ1-2. TRBV21-1 is a pseudogene. The CDR3 spans 16 residues. CDR3: CASSKESTSTNYGYTF. The CDR3 bases are TGTGCCAGCAGCAAGGAGAGCACATCCACTAACTATGGCTACACCTTC.

V and J are TRBV5-6 and TRBJ2-2, with D unclear. Trimming left V 7 bases short and J 3 bases short, with 10 bases between. Germline V gives CDR1 SGHDT, CDR2 YYEEEE. The CDR3 length is 13 residues. The CDR3: CASRLVDTGELFF. Here the CDR3 DNA reads TGTGCCAGCCGTCTAGTGGACACCGGGGAGCTGTTTTTT.

V gene TRBV20-1 combines with J gene TRBJ2-5; D is uncertain. CDR1 DFQATT and CDR2 SNEGSKA come from the germline V gene (reference sequence). The V and J ends lost 4 bases and 9 bases respectively, with 6 bases between them. The CDR3 sequence is 9 residues long. DNA of the CDR3: TGCAGTGCTACTGCGGCCCAGTACTTC. This encodes CSATAAQYF.

The chain has TRBV7-3 and TRBJ2-3; 9 positions agree with TRBD2. Germline lookup yields CDR1 SGHTA and CDR2 FQGTGA. The CDR3 contains 16 residues. The ends lost 2 bases at V and 3 bases at J; junction bases unmatched: 6. The CDR3 DNA sequence: TGTGCCAGCAGCTTATACGCGGGGGGGCCAACAGATACGCAGTATTTT. This codes for CASSLYAGGPTDTQYF.

Only one count was recorded for this clone. This chain joins TRBV5-5 and TRBJ1-1; D may be TRBD1 (5 bases). CDR1 and CDR2 (germline): SGHKS, YYEKEE (reference sequence). Trimming left V 5 bases short and J 3 bases short, with 14 bases between. CDR3 length: 14 amino acids. CDR3 sequence (DNA): TGTGCCAGCAGTCCCCAGGGATCGGACACTGAAGCTTTCTTT. This codes for CASSPQGSDTEAFF.

The chain employs TRBV5-1 and TRBJ2-3; D remains ambiguous. This CDR3 comprises 15 residues. V was cut by 1 base and J by 2 bases, with 11 bases left in between. Germline assignment: CDR1 SGHRS and CDR2 YFSETQ. The CDR3, as DNA: TGCGCCAGCAGCTTGATTGTAAATCCCACAGATACGCAGTATTTT. Amino acids: CASSLIVNPTDTQYF.

The rearrangement links TRBV18 to TRBJ2-1, with D maybe TRBD1 (7 bases). The length of the CDR3 is 17 residues. CDR1 is KGHSH, CDR2 LQKENI, per germline. V lost 1 base to trimming and J lost 7 bases, with 20 bases between them. The CDR3 spells CASSPLQGGATQNEQFF. The CDR3 DNA reads TGTGCCAGCTCACCACTCCAGGGGGGTGCTACTCAAAATGAGCAGTTCTTC.

The V gene is TRBV14, the J gene TRBJ2-5, with D perhaps being TRBD1 or TRBD2 (6 bases each). Trimming removed 4 bases from V and 3 bases from J, with 15 bases in between. This CDR3 has 15 residues. Germline-derived CDR1 and CDR2 are SGHDN and FVKESK. In DNA, the CDR3 is TGTGCCAGCAGCCGAGGGGGGCTCAGGAAAGAGACCCAGTACTTC. It specifies CASSRGGLRKETQYF.

The chain joins TRBV10-1 to TRBJ1-1, with D tentatively TRBD1 (6 bases). This CDR3 spans 14 amino acids. Germline-derived CDR1 and CDR2 are WNHNN and SYGVQD (reference sequence). The V end was cut by 3 bases, the J end by 4 bases, with 12 bases between. CDR3 sequence (DNA): TGCGCCAGCAGTGAAGGGGGGGCGGTCACTGAAGCTTTCTTT. Its translation is CASSEGGAVTEAFF.

This chain joins TRBV30 and TRBJ2-4; tentatively, D is TRBD1 or TRBD2 (5 bases each). The CDR3 is 15 residues long. Trimming took 5 bases from V and 0 from J, leaving 14 bases between them. Germline CDR1 and CDR2: GTSNPN and SVGIG (reference sequence). CDR3: CAWADGALAKNIQYF. CDR3 coding DNA: TGTGCCTGGGCCGACGGGGCCCTAGCCAAAAACATTCAGTACTTC.

The chain has TRBV5-1 and TRBJ2-2, with 7 bases lining up with TRBD1. Germline CDR1 SGHRS, CDR2 YFSETQ. The V gene end was trimmed by 2 bases and the J gene end by 5 bases; junction bases not matched to a gene: 6. This CDR3 has 15 residues. In DNA form, the CDR3 reads TGCGCCAGCAGCTTAAAGGGGGCGCCGACCGGGGAGCTGTTTTTT. Translated, it gives CASSLKGAPTGELFF.

The chain couples TRBV19 to TRBJ1-2; 10 nucleotides agree with TRBD1. The CDR3 spans 15 residues. The germline V gene encodes CDR1 LNHDA and CDR2 SQIVND (reference sequence). V dropped 2 bases and J dropped 7; count of bases not matched to a gene: 7. This CDR3 is CASSIQGQGVAGYTF. The CDR3 nucleotides read TGTGCCAGTAGTATACAAGGACAGGGGGTTGCTGGCTACACCTTC.

The chain employs TRBV5-1 and TRBJ2-5; the D gene could be TRBD1 or TRBD2 (5 bases each). Trimming took 3 bases from V and 1 from J, leaving 16 bases between them. From germline, CDR1 is SGHRS and CDR2 YFSETQ. The CDR3 spans 16 residues. The CDR3 here is CASSSLGPPGQETQYF. In nucleotides, the CDR3 is TGCGCCAGCAGCTCCTTGGGACCGCCAGGCCAAGAGACCCAGTACTTC.

V and J are TRBV4-2 and TRBJ2-1, with a tentative D call TRBD2 (6 bases). Germline-derived CDR1 and CDR2 are LGHNA and YNFKEQ. The CDR3 covers 13 residues. With 1 base removed from V and 7 bases from J, the gap between germline ends came to 8 bases. The CDR3 DNA follows: TGTGCCAGCAGCCAAGTGGGGGGTAATGAGCAGTTCTTC. Its translation is CASSQVGGNEQFF.

The gene calls are TRBV6-4 and TRBJ2-1; TRBD2 matches at 8 bases. The CDR3 sequence is 14 residues long. Germline V CDR1 and CDR2: MRHNA, SNTAGT. V gave up 6 bases and J gave up 3 bases; unmatched junction bases: 4. CDR3 amino acids: CASRPAGDYNEQFF. CDR3 in DNA: TGTGCCAGCAGACCAGCGGGAGACTACAATGAGCAGTTCTTC.

The rearrangement links TRBV7-2 to TRBJ1-1, with a tentative D call TRBD1 (5 bases). The CDR3 spans 14 residues. V gave up 3 bases and J gave up 6 bases, with 14 bases separating them. From germline, CDR1 is SGHTA and CDR2 FQGNSA. The CDR3 reads CASSFYSLGPEAFF. The CDR3 DNA follows: TGTGCCAGCAGCTTTTACAGCCTGGGGCCTGAAGCTTTCTTT.

V usage is TRBV6-6 and J usage is TRBJ2-2; D is undetermined. Trimming stripped 0 bases from V and 9 bases from J, with 17 bases between. The V gene's germline CDR1 is MNHNY and CDR2 SVGAGI (reference sequence). CDR3 length: 16 residues. The CDR3 DNA follows: TGTGCCAGCAGTTACTCGAAATCCGTCCTGGTCCGGGAGCTGTTTTTT. Translation: CASSYSKSVLVRELFF.

The rearrangement uses TRBV6-6 and TRBJ2-7; TRBD2 matches at 9 bases. The V gene end was trimmed by 5 bases and the J gene end by 6 bases; junction bases not matched to a gene: 11. This CDR3 spans 15 amino acids. Germline V lookup: CDR1 MNHNY, CDR2 SVGAGI (reference sequence). The DNA of the CDR3 is TGTGCCAGCAGTGTAGGGACTAGCCCCTGGGGCGAGCAGTACTTC. It specifies CASSVGTSPWGEQYF.

The V gene is TRBV2, the J gene TRBJ2-7; D is perhaps TRBD2 (5 bases). The CDR3 length is 14 residues. Between the trimmed V and J ends, which lost 6 bases and 0 bases, there was a span of 12 bases. Germline V gene data show CDR1 as SNHLY and CDR2 as FYNNEI. CDR3 amino acids: CASRKAGRSYEQYF. For the CDR3, the DNA is TGTGCCAGCAGGAAGGCGGGCCGCTCCTACGAGCAGTACTTC.

The V call is TRBV6-5, the J call TRBJ2-1; 10 bases are shared with TRBD2. Germline CDR1 and CDR2: MNHEY and SVGAGI. Trimming cost V 5 bases and J 4 bases; bases outside gene matches: 5. The CDR3 runs to 15 residues. The CDR3 is CASSLSGGPYNEQFF. DNA for the CDR3: TGTGCCAGCAGTCTTAGCGGGGGGCCTTACAATGAGCAGTTCTTC.